The sequence of this T cell receptor (beta chain) was determined in a study of blood T cells in healthy people across ages. Study-wide findings and caveats: Across the age range, TCR beta diversity per million T cells fell in a roughly linear way.

The length of the CDR3 is 14 residues. Germline values: CDR1 DFQATT, CDR2 SNEGSKA (reference sequence). Trimming removed 0 bases from V and 4 bases from J, with 12 bases in between. Points on this clonotype: Antigen: not known.

PCR was performed a second time for roughly 7 to 11 cycles using a sample-barcoded 5' primer and a J-beta primer mix. The authors tagged each cDNA molecule using a template-switch adaptor with 12 random nucleotides. TCRdb reprocessed the 5' RACE reads via MiXCR and lists one record per CDR3 protein. The sample lists around 1,900,000 distinct CDR3 sequences, about 39% occurring once. Peripheral blood from each donor was collected in a volume of approximately 9.5 milliliters. The origin of this receptor is a human donor in good health. Sequenced sample: blood. This rearrangement joins TRBV20-1 to TRBJ1-2, with no clear D. The CDR3 DNA is TGCAGTGCTAGAGACGGCAGCCACCTCTATGGCTACACCTTC. Residues: CSARDGSHLYGYTF.